The 15 T cell receptor beta chains given below trace back to one sample, sequenced in a study of cytomegalovirus exposure and HLA in healthy donors. The PCR made use of 60 Vbeta and 13 Jbeta primers. Assay used: immunoSEQ multiplex PCR; TCRdb lists only in-frame clones, some missing. Of some 220,000 clones in the sample, more than 75% were seen once. The sample consisted of PBMCs. These receptors were obtained from a girl aged 2 to 9 in good health and CMV-seronegative.

This sequence joins TRBV6-5 and TRBJ2-7; 10 bases line up with TRBD1. Per germline, CDR1 MNHEY and CDR2 SVGAGI. Trimming at V came to 6 bases and at J to 1 base, leaving 6 bases not matched to a gene. CDR3 length: 15 residues. CDR3 sequence reads: CASSGRDRGSYEQYF. CDR3 coding DNA: TGTGCCAGCAGCGGCCGGGACAGGGGTTCCTACGAGCAGTACTTC.

The chain joins TRBV30 to TRBJ1-2; D not resolved. From germline, CDR1 is GTSNPN and CDR2 SVGIG (reference sequence). The CDR3 covers 14 residues. Trimming left V 2 bases short and J 5 bases short, with 15 bases between. The CDR3 DNA reads TGTGCCTGGAGTCCCCTCCAGGCCCCTTATGGCTACACCTTC. Translated, it gives CAWSPLQAPYGYTF.

This clone was recorded a few times. CDR3 DNA sequence: TGCGCCAGCAGCCAAGCCGGGACTAGCACAGATACGCAGTATTTT. Translation: CASSQAGTSTDTQYF. The gene calls are TRBV4-1 and TRBJ2-3; maybe TRBD2 (6 bases). CDR1 and CDR2 (germline): MGHRA, YSYEKL. The CDR3 has 15 amino acids. Between the trimmed V and J ends, which lost 1 base and 0 bases, there was a span of 8 bases.

The count of this clone is one. V is TRBV7-6 and J is TRBJ1-2, with 7 bases lining up with TRBD1. J was trimmed by 2 bases and V by 6 bases; bases with no gene match: 3. Germline values: CDR1 SGHVS, CDR2 FNYEAQ. The CDR3 is 13 residues long. The CDR3, as DNA: TGTGCCAGCAGTTCGACAGGGAACTATGGCTACACCTTC. It encodes CASSSTGNYGYTF.

The CDR3 spells CASSSEGDRLAGWETQYF. CDR3 nucleotides: TGCGCCAGCAGCTCTGAAGGGGACCGGCTAGCGGGATGGGAGACCCAGTACTTC. V usage is TRBV5-1 and J usage is TRBJ2-5, with 9 bases aligning to TRBD2. V lost 3 bases, J lost 5 bases, and 17 bases stayed unmatched. The germline V gene has CDR1 SGHRS and CDR2 YFSETQ. The CDR3 sequence is 18 residues long.

CDR3 coding DNA: TGTGCCAGCAGCTTGACAGGGGAGGCGTATGGCTACACCTTC. It yields the protein CASSLTGEAYGYTF. V is TRBV7-2 and J is TRBJ1-2; TRBD1 aligns across 8 bases. This CDR3 comprises 14 residues. Germline CDR1 SGHTA, CDR2 FQGNSA. V was pared by 3 bases and J by 5 bases, with 5 bases of the junction left unmatched.

This chain joins TRBV7-3 and TRBJ2-7; D may be TRBD2 (7 bases). The V gene lost 5 bases and the J gene lost 0 bases, with 11 bases spanning the gap. The CDR3 runs 14 residues. Germline V CDR1 and CDR2: SGHTA, FQGTGA. CDR3 in amino acids: CASSAGGHSYEQYF. The CDR3, as DNA: TGTGCCAGCAGCGCCGGGGGGCACTCCTACGAGCAGTACTTC.

This chain connects TRBV13 to TRBJ2-7; D is uncertain. Deletions cut 5 bases from V and 1 base from J, with 6 bases between. Germline V gene lookup returns CDR1 PRHDT and CDR2 FYEKMQ (reference sequence). This CDR3 is built from 12 residues. CDR3 DNA sequence: TGTGCCAGCAGCCGGAGATCCTACGAGCAGTACTTC. It translates to CASSRRSYEQYF. The full variable domain, with the rest looked up from reference TRBV13 and TRBJ2-7, is AAGVIQSPRHLIKEKRETATLKCYPIPRHDTVYWYQQGPGQDPQFLISFYEKMQSDKGSIPDRFSAQQFSDYHSELNMSSLELGDSALYFCASSRRSYEQYFGPGTRLTVT.

The chain is built from TRBV7-3 and TRBJ2-3, with D perhaps matching TRBD2 (5 bases). The germline V gene has CDR1 SGHTA and CDR2 FQGTGA. The V end lost 4 bases, the J end lost 1 base, and 9 bases lay between the germline ends. CDR3 length: 14 amino acids. CDR3 sequence: CASSSSSGTDTQYF. The CDR3 nucleotides read TGTGCCAGCAGCTCTAGCAGCGGCACAGATACGCAGTATTTT.

This chain links TRBV27 with TRBJ1-2; 8 nucleotides match TRBD1. Germline CDR1 MNHEY, CDR2 SMNVEV (reference sequence). CDR3 length: 14 residues. Trimming cost V 5 bases and J 2 bases; bases outside gene matches: 4. CDR3 protein: CASSDQGANYGYTF. In DNA, the CDR3 is TGTGCCAGCAGTGATCAGGGGGCGAACTATGGCTACACCTTC.

The chain is built from TRBV11-2 and TRBJ2-7; 9 bases agree with TRBD1. V dropped 4 bases and J dropped 3; count of bases not matched to a gene: 7. CDR3 length: 15 amino acids. CDR1 and CDR2 from the germline V gene are SGHAT and FQNNGV. The CDR3 DNA is TGTGCCAGCAGCTGGGGCCGGGACAGGGACTACGAGCAGTACTTC. Its protein product is CASSWGRDRDYEQYF.

With regard to this clone: One junction end does not reproduce the germline sequence, and a read error may be involved. The chain has TRBV7-2 and TRBJ1-2, with D perhaps TRBD1 (6 bases). CDR3 length equals 14 residues. The germline CDR1 and CDR2 sequences are SGHTA and FQGNSA. This chain's CDR3 is CASNLAQTGRGYTF. The DNA for the CDR3 is TGTGCCAGCAACTTAGCGCAAACAGGGCGCGGCTACACCTTC.

This clone was counted a single time. V is TRBV19 and J is TRBJ1-2; possible D gene TRBD1, 6 bases. The CDR3 has 13 amino acids. Per the germline V gene, CDR1 is LNHDA and CDR2 is SQIVND (reference sequence). Trimming pared 10 bases from V and 4 bases from J, leaving 16 bases between. Here the CDR3 reads CATTTGRVYGYTF. DNA of the CDR3: TGTGCCACCACGACAGGACGAGTCTATGGCTACACCTTC.

The chain recombines TRBV5-4 with TRBJ2-2, with 7 nucleotides matching TRBD1. Trimming cost V 1 base and J 6 bases; bases outside gene matches: 6. From germline, CDR1 is SGHNT and CDR2 YYREEE (reference sequence). The CDR3 loop spans 15 amino acids. Written as DNA, the CDR3 is TGTGCCAGCAGCTTGCCGCTGACAGGGCCCGGGGAGCTGTTTTTT. Residues: CASSLPLTGPGELFF.

The chain recombines TRBV2 with TRBJ1-6; no definite D call. This CDR3 is built from 14 residues. Trimming removed 1 base from V and 14 bases from J, with 15 bases in between. Germline CDR1 and CDR2: SNHLY and FYNNEI. The DNA for the CDR3 is TGTGCCAGCAGTGAAGAGTTTCGTGGGAGGACCCTCCACTTT. Translating it yields CASSEEFRGRTLHF.